Below are 23 T cell receptor beta chains sequenced from a single sample in a study of blood T cell repertoires in COVID-19. Measured with immunoSEQ multiplex PCR; TCRdb has only the in-frame clones, and not every one. Among some 260,000 clones, around 89% were seen once, and the ten largest hold 8.8%. The sample taken for sequencing was PBMCs or T cells enriched from blood (not recorded which). Every receptor here comes from a man aged 35 to 55 who had recovered from COVID-19.

The chain links TRBV7-2 to TRBJ1-6, with unresolved D. Germline CDR1 SGHTA, CDR2 FQGNSA. With 1 base removed from V and 9 bases from J, the gap between germline ends came to 13 bases. The CDR3 extends over 15 amino acids. The CDR3 coding sequence is TGTGCCAGCAGCTTAGTCGGCGTGGGGAGTTCACCCCTCCACTTT. This sequence encodes CASSLVGVGSSPLHF.

The chain uses TRBV19 and TRBJ2-3; 12 bases align to TRBD2. Germline CDR1 is LNHDA and CDR2 is SQIVND (reference sequence). The CDR3 runs 14 residues. J was trimmed by 4 bases and V by 6 bases; bases with no gene match: 2. CDR3: CASRLAGGADTQYF. CDR3 nucleotide sequence: TGTGCCAGTAGACTAGCGGGAGGTGCAGATACGCAGTATTTT.

The CDR3 is CASSPWTGGLHSGQYF. The CDR3 DNA reads as TGTGCCAGCAGCCCATGGACAGGGGGACTCCATTCTGGGCAGTACTTC. The chain recombines TRBV14 with TRBJ2-7, with 10 bases that match TRBD1. Germline lookup yields CDR1 SGHDN and CDR2 FVKESK. The V gene end was trimmed by 4 bases and the J gene end by 9 bases; junction bases not matched to a gene: 15. This CDR3 is built from 16 residues.

The sample holds a few counts of this clone. The chain joins TRBV6-5 to TRBJ2-2, with 10 bases lining up with TRBD2. V was pared by 5 bases and J by 6 bases, with 6 bases of the junction left unmatched. Germline values: CDR1 MNHEY, CDR2 SVGAGI. The CDR3 is made up of 15 amino acids. The CDR3 nucleotides read TGTGCCAGCAGTCCTAGCGGGAGAAGGCCCGGGGAGCTGTTTTTT. It encodes CASSPSGRRPGELFF.

The chain employs TRBV10-3 and TRBJ1-3; unclear D gene. The CDR3 is made up of 14 amino acids. CDR1 ENHRY and CDR2 SYGVKD come from the germline V gene. Trimming took off 2 bases at V and 4 bases at J, with 9 bases between the two ends. In nucleotides, the CDR3 is TGTGCCATCAGTGAGCCGCGGGCGGGAAACACCATATATTTT. Protein sequence: CAISEPRAGNTIYF.

The chain links TRBV19 to TRBJ1-5; D perhaps matches TRBD1 (5 bases). Trimming removed 0 bases at V and 6 bases at J, with 9 bases between. This CDR3 comprises 14 residues. Germline lookup yields CDR1 LNHDA and CDR2 SQIVND (reference sequence). CDR3 sequence: CASSIEWGGQPQHF. CDR3 coding DNA: TGTGCCAGTAGTATAGAGTGGGGGGGTCAGCCCCAGCATTTT.

This clone was recorded a few times. The V and J genes are TRBV7-8 and TRBJ1-2; D is possibly TRBD1 (5 bases). CDR1 is SGHVS, CDR2 FQNEAQ, per germline. The V gene lost 2 bases and the J gene lost 4 bases, with 11 bases spanning the gap. CDR3 length: 14 residues. The CDR3 is CASSLRWGVYGYTF. The CDR3 region has the DNA TGTGCCAGCAGCTTAAGGTGGGGGGTCTATGGCTACACCTTC.

This clone was picked up a small number of times. This chain connects TRBV18 to TRBJ2-2; D might be TRBD1 (5 bases). The length of the CDR3 is 15 residues. Germline V CDR1 and CDR2: KGHSH, LQKENI. V lost 3 bases, J lost 0 bases, and 8 bases lay in between. The CDR3 sequence: CASSPLGANTGELFF. The DNA of the CDR3 is TGTGCCAGCTCACCTTTAGGGGCGAACACCGGGGAGCTGTTTTTT.

The chain carries TRBV10-3 and TRBJ2-2, with 9 bases matching TRBD1. The CDR3 extends over 15 amino acids. With V trimmed by 6 bases and J by 1 base, 3 bases remained unmatched. Germline CDR1 and CDR2: ENHRY and SYGVKD. The CDR3 protein is CAISGQGRNTGELFF. CDR3 in DNA: TGTGCCATCAGCGGACAGGGGCGGAACACCGGGGAGCTGTTTTTT.

The genes are TRBV2 and TRBJ1-2; D is unresolved. CDR3 length: 13 residues. The V end was cut by 3 bases, the J end by 4 bases, with 9 bases between. Germline assignment: CDR1 SNHLY and CDR2 FYNNEI. DNA for the CDR3: TGTGCCAGCAGTGACCGGGTCCGCTATGGCTACACCTTC. Encoded protein: CASSDRVRYGYTF.

This rearrangement joins TRBV7-8 to TRBJ2-7; no clear D gene. Germline lookup yields CDR1 SGHVS and CDR2 FQNEAQ. The CDR3 is made up of 13 amino acids. Trimming cost V 6 bases and J 6 bases, with 15 bases left between them. The CDR3 sequence: CASRLLYTGEQYF. The DNA for the CDR3 is TGTGCCAGCAGGCTCCTTTACACGGGCGAGCAGTACTTC. The variable domain in full, completed from reference TRBV7-8 and TRBJ2-7, reads GAGVSQSPRYKVAKRGQDVALRCDPISGHVSLFWYQQALGQGPEFLTYFQNEAQLDKSGLPSDRFFAERPEGSVSTLKIQRTQQEDSAVYLCASRLLYTGEQYFGPGTRLTVT.

V and J are TRBV11-2 and TRBJ1-1; 8 bases align to TRBD1. The CDR3 consists of 14 residues. Looked up from germline, CDR1 is SGHAT and CDR2 is FQNNGV. V dropped 4 bases and J dropped 5; count of bases not matched to a gene: 6. The CDR3 reads CASSWTGSGTEAFF. As DNA, the CDR3 is TGTGCCAGCAGCTGGACAGGGTCGGGGACTGAAGCTTTCTTT.

The chain couples TRBV27 to TRBJ2-1; 7 nucleotides line up with TRBD1. V trimming: 0 bases; J trimming: 4 bases; junction bases outside the gene matches: 3. The CDR3 totals 15 residues. The germline CDR1 and CDR2 sequences are MNHEY and SMNVEV (reference sequence). CDR3 DNA sequence: TGTGCCAGCAGTTTATCGGGACAGCTATACAATGAGCAGTTCTTC. It is translated as CASSLSGQLYNEQFF.

This chain uses TRBV4-1 with TRBJ2-1, with TRBD1 identical over 10 bases. V gave up 1 base and J gave up 3 bases; unmatched junction bases: 12. This CDR3 is 19 amino acids long. Germline V gene sequence: CDR1 MGHRA, CDR2 YSYEKL. CDR3 coding DNA: TGCGCCAGCAGCCAAGCGTACCCGACAGGGGGCTTTGTCTACAATGAGCAGTTCTTC. This codes for CASSQAYPTGGFVYNEQFF.

This clone was seen a single time. This chain uses TRBV4-2 with TRBJ2-7; 8 nucleotides match TRBD1. Losses at the gene ends were 1 base for V and 4 bases for J; bases not matched to a gene: 6. The CDR3 runs 15 residues. Germline V CDR1 and CDR2: LGHNA, YNFKEQ. The CDR3 coding sequence is TGTGCCAGCAGCCAAGGGCCCCAGGGGGCTTACGAGCAGTACTTC. Translation: CASSQGPQGAYEQYF.

The J gene is TRBJ2-1, the V gene TRBV7-8; 8 bases align to TRBD1. J lost 8 bases, V lost 1 base, and 7 bases had no gene match. The CDR3 is 15 amino acids. Germline CDR1 SGHVS, CDR2 FQNEAQ. For the CDR3, the DNA is TGTGCCAGCAGCTTAGAGCCTGGACAGGGTTATGAGCAGTTCTTC. Translating gives CASSLEPGQGYEQFF. The complete variable domain, with remaining parts taken from reference TRBV7-8 and TRBJ2-1, reads GAGVSQSPRYKVAKRGQDVALRCDPISGHVSLFWYQQALGQGPEFLTYFQNEAQLDKSGLPSDRFFAERPEGSVSTLKIQRTQQEDSAVYLCASSLEPGQGYEQFFGPGTRLTVL.

J is TRBJ2-3 and V is TRBV7-3; weak D call: TRBD2 (5 bases). Germline CDR1 is SGHTA and CDR2 is FQGTGA. The CDR3 loop spans 14 amino acids. Trimming took 4 bases from V and 4 from J, leaving 12 bases between them. The chain's CDR3 is CASSSTPGSDTQYF. CDR3 nucleotides: TGTGCCAGCAGCTCCACCCCGGGATCAGATACGCAGTATTTT.

The chain uses TRBV19 and TRBJ1-1; a weak D match, TRBD1 (6 bases). The germline V gene encodes CDR1 LNHDA and CDR2 SQIVND (reference sequence). The CDR3 consists of 14 residues. V was trimmed by 9 bases and J by 4 bases, leaving 18 bases between them. CDR3 in amino acids: CASEPTGLPTEAFF. The CDR3 DNA follows: TGTGCCAGCGAACCGACAGGCCTGCCCACTGAAGCTTTCTTT.

This chain links TRBV7-2 with TRBJ2-5; D possibly corresponds to TRBD1 (7 bases). V was shortened by 6 bases and J by 2 bases, with 13 bases between the two germline ends. The CDR3 spans 14 residues. The V gene's germline CDR1 is SGHTA and CDR2 FQGNSA. CDR3 nucleotide sequence: TGTGCCAGCAGGATACAGGGGAGGCAAGAGACCCAGTACTTC. It specifies CASRIQGRQETQYF.

The V and J genes are TRBV13 and TRBJ2-1, with D hard to call. This CDR3 has 14 residues. The germline V gene has CDR1 PRHDT and CDR2 FYEKMQ (reference sequence). V dropped 4 bases and J dropped 6 bases, with 13 bases sitting between them. CDR3 in DNA: TGTGCCAGCAGCTCCCCCCCCTCCCGCAATGAGCAGTTCTTC. As protein: CASSSPPSRNEQFF.

V usage is TRBV6-5 and J usage is TRBJ1-1; no clear D. The CDR3 covers 14 residues. Trimming took 5 bases from V and 12 from J, leaving 22 bases between them. The germline V gene encodes CDR1 MNHEY and CDR2 SVGAGI. The CDR3 region is CASSTPPGRVTPFF. DNA for the CDR3: TGTGCCAGCAGTACCCCTCCGGGAAGGGTGACTCCTTTCTTT.

This clone occurred once. The chain carries TRBV27 and TRBJ1-5; 9 positions match TRBD1. Trimming at V came to 5 bases and at J to 9 bases, leaving 8 bases not matched to a gene. Germline values: CDR1 MNHEY, CDR2 SMNVEV (reference sequence). The CDR3 is 14 residues long. Written as DNA, the CDR3 is TGTGCCAGCAGTACGCGGACAGGGGAACTGCCCCAGCATTTT. Translation: CASSTRTGELPQHF.

The V and J genes are TRBV28 and TRBJ2-7; 10 bases map to TRBD2. The ends lost 9 bases at V and 4 bases at J; junction bases unmatched: 6. The CDR3 spans 13 residues. Looked up from germline, CDR1 is MDHEN and CDR2 is SYDVKM. The CDR3 sequence: CASSSGSNYEQYF. The CDR3 nucleotides are TGTGCCAGTTCTAGCGGGAGCAATTACGAGCAGTACTTC.